The next 14 T cell receptor beta chains were all read from a single sample in a study of T cells in Graves' hyperthyroidism and ophthalmopathy (dated by TCRdb to the late 2010s). Library generation was performed with multiplex PCR. The instrument given in TCRdb is Illumina HiSeq 2000. The TCR beta CDR3 regions were amplified from RNA transcripts. For the first round of RT-PCR on the TCR CDR3, the HTBI primer set was used together with the Qiagen OneStep RT-PCR kit. TCRdb trimmed public reads at Q25 via fastp, called clones via MiXCR and kept in-frame beta chains. Rows with one shared CDR3 protein collapse into an entry with the most common genes and DNA. The sample data list 350,000 to 400,000 distinct CDR3 sequences, and about 15% of these were observed just once. The ten largest clones take up approximately 11% of the sample. Input material: blood. The receptor set was obtained from a woman aged 60-75 years with Graves' hyperthyroidism.

This clonotype was observed many times. The rearrangement uses TRBV6-1 and TRBJ2-1; D is perhaps TRBD2 (7 bases). Germline CDR1 reads MNHNS; CDR2 reads SASEGT. Trimming shortened V by 8 bases and J by 9 bases, and 29 bases separated the two germline ends. There are 17 residues in the CDR3. The CDR3, as DNA: TGTGCCAGCCTCCCTCGAGGGGGGGAGCTTAGTGGGGGTGAGCAGTTCTTC. It codes for CASLPRGGELSGGEQFF.

This clonotype occurred many times. The V and J genes are TRBV2 and TRBJ2-2; TRBD2 aligns across 10 bases. Germline CDR1 is SNHLY and CDR2 is FYNNEI. After removal of 0 bases from V and 5 bases from J, the junction contained 15 bases not matched to a gene. The CDR3 extends over 20 amino acids. This chain's CDR3 is CASSEALILAGLGKTGELFF. In DNA, the CDR3 is TGTGCCAGCAGTGAAGCGCTTATACTAGCGGGACTCGGAAAGACCGGGGAGCTGTTTTTT. The whole variable domain, filled in from reference TRBV2 and TRBJ2-2, reads EPEVTQTPSHQVTQMGQEVILRCVPISNHLYFYWYRQILGQKVEFLVSFYNNEISEKSEIFDDQFSVERPDGSNFTLKIRSTKLEDSAMYFCASSEALILAGLGKTGELFFGEGSRLTVL.

Ten or more counts support this clonotype. The chain employs TRBV20-1 and TRBJ2-1; TRBD2 agrees at 10 bases. V shed 4 bases and J 9 bases; nucleotides not matched to a gene: 12. Per germline, CDR1 DFQATT and CDR2 SNEGSKA (reference sequence). CDR3 length: 15 amino acids. The CDR3 nucleotides read TGCAGTGCTACGGGTGAGAGCGGGAGGGCCGGTGAGCAGTTCTTC. Protein: CSATGESGRAGEQFF.

This clonotype has a handful of counts. The chain couples TRBV7-9 to TRBJ2-7, with 8 nucleotides matching TRBD1. Germline CDR1 SEHNR, CDR2 FQNEAQ (reference sequence). This CDR3 is built from 16 residues. The V and J ends lost 3 bases and 2 bases, in that order; junction bases with no gene match: 9. In nucleotides, the CDR3 is TGTGCCAGCAGCTTCGGCCTGAGACAGGGGCCCTACGAGCAGTACTTC. Residues: CASSFGLRQGPYEQYF. Complete variable domain (other parts from reference TRBV7-9 and TRBJ2-7): DTGVSQNPRHKITKRGQNVTFRCDPISEHNRLYWYRQTLGQGPEFLTYFQNEAQLEKSRLLSDRFSAERPKGSFSTLEIQRTEQGDSAMYLCASSFGLRQGPYEQYFGPGTRLTVT.

This clonotype was observed at least ten times. The V gene is TRBV12-3 or TRBV12-4, the J gene TRBJ2-1; 8 bases are shared with TRBD2. The CDR3 is 15 residues long. J gave up 1 base and V 5 bases, and 4 bases lay outside the gene matches. CDR3 sequence: CASSGERESYNEQFF. CDR3 bases: TGTGCCAGCAGTGGAGAGCGGGAGTCCTACAATGAGCAGTTCTTC.

This clonotype appeared many times. The rearrangement links TRBV5-1 to TRBJ2-1; 10 bases are a match to TRBD2. Per germline, CDR1 SGHRS and CDR2 YFSETQ. The V segment lost 2 bases and the J segment 9 bases; nucleotides outside the gene matches: 8. The CDR3 is 15 amino acids. As DNA, the CDR3 is TGCGCCAGCAGCTTACTTAGCGGGAGGTTGGGTGAGCAGTTCTTC. This gives the protein CASSLLSGRLGEQFF.

This clonotype was seen at least ten times. The J gene is TRBJ2-3, the V gene TRBV7-3; TRBD1 agrees at 10 bases. Trimming took 4 bases from V and 4 from J; bases not matched to a gene: 8. This CDR3 has 16 residues. Germline assignment: CDR1 SGHTA and CDR2 FQGTGA. CDR3 sequence: CASSYGQGGIPDTQYF. CDR3 in DNA: TGTGCCAGCAGCTACGGACAGGGGGGCATCCCAGATACGCAGTATTTT.

This clonotype showed up just a few times. The V call is TRBV30, the J call TRBJ2-2, with 13 bases matching TRBD2. The CDR3 length is 16 residues. V was clipped by 0 bases and J by 5 bases; unmatched bases: 3. Germline V gives CDR1 GTSNPN, CDR2 SVGIG (reference sequence). CDR3 loop: CAWSVTSGRGTGELFF. The CDR3, as DNA: TGTGCCTGGAGTGTCACTAGCGGGAGGGGGACCGGGGAGCTGTTTTTT.

This clonotype was observed many times. V usage is TRBV20-1 and J usage is TRBJ1-1, with no clear D. V was pared by 6 bases and J by 1 base, with 12 bases between. This CDR3 region has 13 residues. CDR1 and CDR2 (germline): DFQATT, SNEGSKA (reference sequence). CDR3 in amino acids: CSATRGSNTEAFF. The CDR3, as DNA: TGCAGTGCAACCCGGGGTTCGAACACTGAAGCTTTCTTT.

As regards this clonotype: A much larger clonotype is one base distant, so this may be a read error. This chain uses TRBV19 with TRBJ2-7, with D perhaps TRBD2 (5 bases). The CDR3 is made up of 14 amino acids. Trimming took off 6 bases at V and 7 bases at J, with 19 bases between the two ends. Germline loops: CDR1 LNHDA, CDR2 SQIVND (reference sequence). The DNA of the CDR3 is TGTGCCAGTAGCATGAACACCGGGATACAAGAGCAGTACTTC. It codes for CASSMNTGIQEQYF.

This clonotype was counted ten times or more. The chain is built from TRBV18 and TRBJ2-7; D unresolved. The germline CDR1 and CDR2 sequences are KGHSH and LQKENI. Deletions cut 1 base from V and 2 bases from J, with 12 bases between. The CDR3 is 15 amino acids. Here the CDR3 reads CASSPLGGPAYEQYF. Written as DNA, the CDR3 is TGTGCCAGCTCACCACTAGGTGGGCCCGCCTACGAGCAGTACTTC. Full variable domain (remainder filled in from reference TRBV18 and TRBJ2-7): NAGVMQNPRHLVRRRGQEARLRCSPMKGHSHVYWYRQLPEEGLKFMVYLQKENIIDESGMPKERFSAEFPKEGPSILRIQQVVRGDSAAYFCASSPLGGPAYEQYFGPGTRLTVT.

The sample holds a few counts of this clonotype. This sequence joins TRBV6-5 and TRBJ2-1, with 10 bases matching TRBD2. The J segment lost 6 bases and the V segment lost 0 bases, leaving 5 bases of the junction unmatched. The CDR3 sequence is 16 residues long. Germline V gene sequence: CDR1 MNHEY, CDR2 SVGAGI. In DNA, the CDR3 is TGTGCCAGCAGTTACTCGAGACTAGCGGGCCCCAATGAGCAGTTCTTC. This translates into CASSYSRLAGPNEQFF.

This clonotype was seen repeatedly, ten times or more. The chain joins TRBV9 to TRBJ2-1; 15 bases are a match to TRBD2. Germline values: CDR1 SGDLS, CDR2 YYNGEE. With 0 bases clipped from V and 7 bases from J, the junction kept 2 bases outside the gene matches. This CDR3 contains 16 residues. The CDR3 coding sequence is TGTGCCAGCAGCGTAGAGGGGACTAGCGGGAGGAATGAGCAGTTCTTC. Its translation is CASSVEGTSGRNEQFF.

This chain joins TRBV5-1 and TRBJ2-5; 10 bases are shared with TRBD2. J gave up 1 base and V 2 bases, and 5 bases lay outside the gene matches. CDR1 is SGHRS, CDR2 YFSETQ, per germline. The CDR3 has 16 residues. DNA for the CDR3: TGCGCCAGCAGCTTTGGACTAGCGGATGGCCAAGAGACCCAGTACTTC. Its translation: CASSFGLADGQETQYF.